These 10 T cell receptor beta chains were sequenced from one sample in a study of cytomegalovirus exposure and HLA in healthy donors. PCR used 60 Vbeta primers and 13 Jbeta primers. Repertoires were generated with immunoSEQ multiplex PCR, while TCRdb's copy carries only in-frame clones and drops some. The repertoire holds fewer than 200,000 clones, 84% seen once, with about 1% in the top ten. The material sequenced was PBMCs. The receptor set was obtained from a man aged 25 to 40 in good health and CMV-seronegative.

In its sample, this clone was seen a few times. The chain couples TRBV7-9 to TRBJ1-5; maybe TRBD1 (5 bases). The CDR3 contains 13 residues. Germline CDR1 is SEHNR and CDR2 is FQNEAQ (reference sequence). The germline V and J ends were trimmed by 10 bases and 5 bases, with 15 bases remaining between them. The CDR3 nucleotides read TGTGCCACAGGGACGGGGGACCATCAGCCCCAGCATTTT. Translated, it gives CATGTGDHQPQHF.

The V call is TRBV10-3, the J call TRBJ2-7; 13 bases are a match to TRBD2. Germline V gives CDR1 ENHRY, CDR2 SYGVKD. V lost 6 bases and J lost 4; bases outside the gene matches: 9. CDR3 length equals 16 residues. The CDR3 spells CAISGTSGTEKYEQYF. In DNA form, the CDR3 reads TGTGCCATCAGCGGGACTAGCGGGACGGAGAAGTACGAGCAGTACTTC.

The V gene is TRBV5-1, the J gene TRBJ2-3; 8 nucleotides line up with TRBD2. After removal of 5 bases from V and 1 base from J, the junction contained 9 bases not matched to a gene. The CDR3 sequence is 16 residues long. Germline lookup yields CDR1 SGHRS and CDR2 YFSETQ. CDR3 amino acids: CASRASGGPRTDTQYF. As DNA, the CDR3 is TGCGCCAGCAGGGCGAGCGGGGGCCCGCGCACAGATACGCAGTATTTT.

V and J are TRBV19 and TRBJ1-5; 9 bases agree with TRBD1. This CDR3 region has 15 residues. The V gene end was trimmed by 6 bases and the J gene end by 6 bases; junction bases not matched to a gene: 9. Germline CDR1 reads LNHDA; CDR2 reads SQIVND (reference sequence). In DNA form, the CDR3 reads TGTGCCAGTAGAACCGGGACAGGGAAACTTCAGCCCCAGCATTTT. It is translated as CASRTGTGKLQPQHF. Complete variable domain (other parts from reference TRBV19 and TRBJ1-5): DGGITQSPKYLFRKEGQNVTLSCEQNLNHDAMYWYRQDPGQGLRLIYYSQIVNDFQKGDIAEGYSVSREKKESFPLTVTSAQKNPTAFYLCASRTGTGKLQPQHFGDGTRLSIL.

This clone showed up just once. The chain couples TRBV4-2 to TRBJ1-2, with 8 nucleotides matching TRBD1. This CDR3 has 13 amino acids. CDR1 is LGHNA, CDR2 YNFKEQ, per germline. V shed 8 bases, J shed 2 bases, and the junction held 4 bases outside the gene matches. The CDR3 nucleotides read TGTGCCAGCCGGCGGACAGGGAACTATGGCTACACCTTC. This sequence encodes CASRRTGNYGYTF.

The chain joins TRBV5-1 to TRBJ2-7, with 10 bases that match TRBD1. The CDR3 covers 13 residues. J lost 4 bases, V lost 4 bases, and 2 bases had no gene match. CDR1 SGHRS and CDR2 YFSETQ come from the germline V gene. The CDR3 nucleotides are TGCGCCAGCAGCCGGGACAGGGGATACGAGCAGTACTTC. It yields the protein CASSRDRGYEQYF.

This rearrangement joins TRBV4-1 to TRBJ2-2; 7 positions agree with TRBD2. Germline V CDR1 and CDR2: MGHRA, YSYEKL. This CDR3 region has 16 residues. V was pared by 1 base and J by 4 bases, with 6 bases of the junction left unmatched. The CDR3 DNA reads as TGCGCCAGCAGCCAAGGAAACGGGAGGTCCACCGGGGAGCTGTTTTTT. Residues: CASSQGNGRSTGELFF.

The chain carries TRBV1 and TRBJ2-5; the table's D call, TRBD2, was not checked against the DNA. TRBV1 counts as a pseudogene. CDR3 length: 17 amino acids. CDR3 DNA: TGCACCAGCAGCCAACCGACTAGCGTACCGTACCAAGAGACCCAGTACTTC. Translation: CTSSQPTSVPYQETQYF.

This clone has a single count. The sample holds other DNA sequences that translate to the same CDR3. The V gene is TRBV15, the J gene TRBJ1-1; D uncertain. Between the trimmed V and J ends, which lost 1 base and 0 bases, there was a span of 3 bases. This CDR3 is built from 13 residues. Germline V lookup: CDR1 LNHNV, CDR2 YYDKDF (reference sequence). In DNA form, the CDR3 reads TGTGCCACCAGCAGAGCGGTGAACACTGAAGCTTTCTTT. It encodes CATSRAVNTEAFF.

In its sample, this clone was seen once. V and J are TRBV18 and TRBJ2-3; 7 positions match TRBD2. Germline lookup yields CDR1 KGHSH and CDR2 LQKENI. V dropped 3 bases and J dropped 6; count of bases not matched to a gene: 12. This CDR3 is built from 16 residues. The CDR3 bases are TGTGCCAGCTCACCCTTTCGAGCGGGACTGGGTGATACGCAGTATTTT. Encoded protein: CASSPFRAGLGDTQYF.